A selection of T cell receptor beta chains follows, all from one sample in a study of radiation and T cells in renal cell carcinoma. Measured with immunoSEQ multiplex PCR; TCRdb has only the in-frame clones, and not every one. The table includes roughly 58,000 clones, over 65% detected once. The sample in question was blood, obtained from a patient whose treatment included radiotherapy and nephrectomy. The receptors here all came from a man in his sixties with renal cell carcinoma. Each CDR3 is given without its conserved first and last residue.

V,J,CDR3
TRBV10-1,TRBJ1-2,ASSAGGDYGYT
TRBV5-1,TRBJ1-2,ASSLTGADYGYT
TRBV2,TRBJ2-7,ASSYPFSYEQY
TRBV19,TRBJ1-3,ASSTQLTASGNTIY
TRBV11-2,TRBJ2-5,ASSRRTSSKTQY
TRBV10-3,TRBJ2-5,AISGGLAGVQETQY
TRBV29-1,TRBJ1-1,SVDSGVNTEAF
TRBV11-3,TRBJ2-2,ASSVRQGNTGELF
TRBV6-1,TRBJ1-3,ASSRTEYSGNTIY
TRBV7-3,TRBJ2-1,ASSYPEDNEQF
TRBV28,TRBJ1-2,ASSSLNYGYT
TRBV6-1,TRBJ1-1,ASSEGAKRD
TRBV11-2,TRBJ1-4,ASSRELGGEVTKLF
TRBV7-9,TRBJ2-5,ASSYDNQETQY
TRBV2,TRBJ1-5,ASSVNYSNQPQH
TRBV9,TRBJ2-3,ASSVAHGGASTDTQY
TRBV2,TRBJ1-2,ASSPDRGPLGYT
TRBV28,TRBJ1-2,ASRAVDRDYGYT
TRBV18,TRBJ2-5,ASSPTEETQY
TRBV30,TRBJ2-5,AWSAAGMYQETQY
TRBV27,TRBJ1-2,ASSLWGRGPKGYT
TRBV28,TRBJ2-1,ASSLNGQGRNEQF
TRBV6-6,TRBJ1-1,ASSYLWGSNTEAF
TRBV27,TRBJ2-1,ASTRTRLTYNEQF
TRBV5-6,TRBJ1-1,ASEPGQVNTEAF
TRBV12-5,TRBJ2-2,ASGLVSRQGSGELF
TRBV7-9,TRBJ1-5,ASSLWGNQPQH
TRBV11-2,TRBJ2-2,ASDRQGAGTGELF
TRBV11-3,TRBJ1-1,ASSLRQQGLRTEAF
TRBV15,TRBJ1-2,ATSGGTLFFNYGYT
TRBV7-2,TRBJ1-2,ASSSGLFGYT
TRBV5-5,TRBJ2-7,ASSLEGGLLSYEQY
TRBV7-2,TRBJ2-3,ASRPAGTDTQY
TRBV25-1,TRBJ1-2,ASSDQDRAYYGYT
TRBV29-1,TRBJ2-5,SVVRTDQETQY
TRBV10-3,TRBJ2-1,AISTDRGSYNEQF
TRBV19,TRBJ2-1,ASIDRTRGGNEQF
TRBV7-2,TRBJ2-3,ASSLAAGVDTQY
TRBV10-3,TRBJ1-1,ATQLRVTEAF
TRBV4-3,TRBJ1-5,ASSQALNQPQH